This TCR beta chain is drawn from a study of regulatory T cells in long-lasting Graves disease (dated by TCRdb to 2020 to 2022). Regarding the research as a whole: Newly diagnosed Graves' disease patients had taken antithyroid drugs for less than 3 months. Persistent Graves' disease patients were compared with newly diagnosed Graves' disease patients by peripheral blood TCR sequencing and RNA sequencing. A total of about 33 samples underwent TCR sequencing, from 13 patients with persistent Graves' disease and 20 or so patients with newly diagnosed Graves' disease. The study was conducted in China and was registered as a clinical trial. General findings and caveats noted by the study authors: As a limitation, the authors acknowledged that the small sample size may reduce accuracy. Preferential use of TRBV28, TRBJ1-2 and TRBJ2-5 was observed in persistent disease, whereas TRBV20-1 and TRBJ2-1 were favored in newly diagnosed disease. More public clonotypes were shared among persistent patients (under 3,000) than among newly diagnosed patients (roughly 1,000). Compared with newly diagnosed patients, patients with persistent Graves' disease had lower TCR Shannon entropy and fewer highly expanded clones, which suggests clonal expansion. Sequencing and analysis were limited to the TCR beta chain. The study examined only peripheral blood because the primary lesion, thyroid tissue, could not be accessed.

The time point label corresponds to: newly diagnosed GD, antithyroid drugs for less than 3 months. For both TCR sequencing and RNA sequencing, RNA was extracted from PBMCs in TRIzol. The diagnosis of Graves' disease was made according to American Thyroid Association guidelines. Patients were recruited from an endocrinology department in Xi'an, China. From each patient, approximately 10 milliliters of peripheral blood was collected into an EDTA anticoagulant tube. Ficoll Paque Plus density gradient separation was used to isolate PBMCs, and no further T cell sorting was done. An Agilent 2100 Bioanalyzer and agarose gel were used to check RNA quality, and a NanoDrop 2000 was used to measure RNA concentration. Library generation was performed with multiplex PCR. Reads for this sample came from an Illumina HiSeq 4000. iRepertoire HTBI primers and Arm-PCR amplification of CDR3 regions were used to construct TCR beta libraries. PCR products were gel purified before sequencing. Processing in the source paper ran as follows. A total of 62 TRBV and 14 TRBJ segments were identified across samples and were used for gene usage analysis of CDR3 amino acid clonotypes. Filtered high-quality paired reads were merged into contigs using COPE and FqMerger. BLAST was used to align contigs to IMGT TRBV, TRBD and TRBJ reference genes, and CDR3 was defined according to IMGT. Highly expanded clones were defined as clonotypes with a frequency above 0.1%. Shannon entropy was used to measure repertoire diversity, and the Gini coefficient was used to measure V-J evenness. A clonotype was considered public if more than one individual shared it. The raw public data were reprocessed by TCRdb itself: fastp quality trimming at Q25, MiXCR clonotype calling, in-frame beta chains only. For every CDR3 protein sequence, its rows merge into one entry that carries the most common genes and DNA. The V and J calls and clone size are TCRdb's, not the authors'. The sample profile shows 400,000 to 550,000 distinct CDR3 sequences; about 15% of them were found once. The ten biggest clones cover roughly a sixth of the sample.

As to this clonotype: The specificity of this receptor is unknown. Per-base qualities were not stored, and no clone one base away is much larger.

The junction shows trimming of 6 bases on V and 9 bases on J, and the gene matches do not reach 8 bases of it. The germline V gene (reference sequence) yields DFQATT for CDR1 and SNEGSKA for CDR2. The CDR3 numbers 12 residues from cysteine through phenylalanine. Only the CDR3 portion is preserved as DNA: 36 bases, with reading frame beginning at the first base. This same sample was also part of a study on T cells in Graves' hyperthyroidism and ophthalmopathy. Per the second study: Stable Graves' hyperthyroidism was defined as the absence of progression to ophthalmopathy over 18 months of follow-up. Hyperthyroidism patients were newly diagnosed, had a disease duration of under 2 months, and were aged 18 to 65 years. Any patient with an uncontrolled infection, another autoimmune disease, pregnancy or lactation was excluded. Diagnoses were based on clinical symptoms, serum thyroxine and TRAb, thyroid ultrasound and orbital computed tomography. For the first round of RT-PCR on the TCR CDR3, the HTBI primer set was used together with the Qiagen OneStep RT-PCR kit. Most expanded thyroid clonotypes (frequency above 0.001) were also found in blood, which suggests that blood repertoires may mirror thyroid immune responses. A model built on a 13 V-J signature distinguished ophthalmopathy from stable hyperthyroidism, reaching 85% to 90% sensitivity and about 81% specificity in cross-validation and 80%/75% in testing. In validation, the model predicted progression to ophthalmopathy with roughly 66% sensitivity and around 72% specificity, a median of approximately 6.7 months before onset. To identify TCR V-J signatures that set the groups apart, the researchers used a discovery cohort of 90 to 100 patients, made up of around 42 with Graves' ophthalmopathy and some 55 with stable Graves' hyperthyroidism. Prospective prediction of ophthalmopathy was tested in an independent validation cohort of 18 to 20 hyperthyroidism patients and some 17 patients who later progressed to ophthalmopathy. For training and testing, the roughly 97 patients in the discovery cohort were randomly divided in a 7:3 ratio. The study also compared thyroid tissue and blood T-cell repertoires from a handful of Graves' hyperthyroidism patients. After sampling, hyperthyroidism patients received methimazole starting at 30 mg daily, and ophthalmopathy patients received high-dose intravenous methylprednisolone. A second multiplex PCR round built the libraries, followed by size selection and purification. Sequencing of the libraries was done on an Illumina HiSeq2000 using paired-end 100 bp reads. SOAPnuke was used to process the raw data, removing reads that contained adapters or uncalled bases, had a mean Phred below 15, or lacked an exact match to the constant primer or identifier. High-quality paired reads were merged with COPE v1.2.5, and unique nucleotide sequences were defined as clonotypes. Clonotypes were aligned to IMGT TRBV, TRBD and TRBJ reference segments using MiTCR v1.1. The analysis was restricted to V-J combinations with a frequency above 0.0001, which together covered about 99% of the repertoires. A TCS score was defined as the ratio of F50 (clonal expansion) to E x V (chaos), with BLOSUM62-based TCRdist applied between CDR3 peptides within each V-J. Welch's t-statistics and random forest reduced around 510 V-J features to under 15, which were used in a naive Bayes classifier (R e1071). Sample size was not statistically predetermined, and blinding of investigators to group allocation was not performed. The paper describes TCR Vbeta CDR3 sequencing of 120 to 150 peripheral blood samples, made up of 43 ophthalmopathy patients, around 73 hyperthyroidism patients and about 17 progressor patients.

The sample consisted of peripheral blood mononuclear cells (PBMCs), taken at new diagnosis, from a patient treated with antithyroid drugs. In this chain, TRBV20-1 is recombined with TRBJ2-4; the junction holds 7 bases that match TRBD2. The source is a woman aged 25 to 39 with Graves disease. Donor details come from another sample of the same person, matched by shared clones. Read as DNA, the sequence is TGCAGTGCCCCCCGGGGGGATAGCATTCAGTACTTC. Translated, this is CSAPRGDSIQYF.